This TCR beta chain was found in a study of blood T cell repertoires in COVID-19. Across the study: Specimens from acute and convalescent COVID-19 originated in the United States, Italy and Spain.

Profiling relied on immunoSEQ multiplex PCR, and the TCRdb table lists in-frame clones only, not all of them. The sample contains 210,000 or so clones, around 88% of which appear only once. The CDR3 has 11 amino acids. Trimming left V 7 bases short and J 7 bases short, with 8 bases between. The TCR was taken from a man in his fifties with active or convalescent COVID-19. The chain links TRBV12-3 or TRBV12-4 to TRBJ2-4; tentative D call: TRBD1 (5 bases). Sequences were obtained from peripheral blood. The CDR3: CASTGFNIQYF. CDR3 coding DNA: TGTGCCAGCACAGGGTTCAACATTCAGTACTTC.